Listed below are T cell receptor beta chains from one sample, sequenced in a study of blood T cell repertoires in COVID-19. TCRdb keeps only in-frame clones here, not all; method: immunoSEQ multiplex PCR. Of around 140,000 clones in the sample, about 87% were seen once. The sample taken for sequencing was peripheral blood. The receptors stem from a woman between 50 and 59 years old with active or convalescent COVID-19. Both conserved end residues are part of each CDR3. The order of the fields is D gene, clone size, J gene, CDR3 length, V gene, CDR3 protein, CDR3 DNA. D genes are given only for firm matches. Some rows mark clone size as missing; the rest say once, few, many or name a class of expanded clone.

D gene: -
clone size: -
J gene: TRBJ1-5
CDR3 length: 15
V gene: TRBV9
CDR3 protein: CASSVGLNSNQPQHF
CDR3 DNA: TGTGCCAGCAGCGTAGGGCTGAATAGCAATCAGCCCCAGCATTTT

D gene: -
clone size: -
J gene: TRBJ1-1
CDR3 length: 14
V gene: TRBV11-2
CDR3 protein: CASSEHVANTEAFF
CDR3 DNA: TGTGCCAGCAGCGAGCACGTAGCGAACACTGAAGCTTTCTTT

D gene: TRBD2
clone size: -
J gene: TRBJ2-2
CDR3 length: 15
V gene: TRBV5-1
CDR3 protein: CASRYSGRLPGELFF
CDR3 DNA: TGCGCCAGCAGATACAGCGGGAGATTACCCGGGGAGCTGTTTTTT

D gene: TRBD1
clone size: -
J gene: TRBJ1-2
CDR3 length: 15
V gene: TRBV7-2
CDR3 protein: CASSLKGAGSEGYTF
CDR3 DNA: TGTGCCAGCAGCTTAAAGGGGGCAGGGTCCGAGGGCTACACCTTC

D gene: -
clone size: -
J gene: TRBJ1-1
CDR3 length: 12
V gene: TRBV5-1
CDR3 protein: CASSGGTYEAFF
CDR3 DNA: TGCGCCAGCAGCGGGGGGACGTATGAAGCTTTCTTT

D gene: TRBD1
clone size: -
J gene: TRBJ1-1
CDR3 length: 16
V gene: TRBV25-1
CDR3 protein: CASSARTGGVNTEAFF
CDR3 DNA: TGTGCCAGCAGTGCCCGGACAGGGGGCGTGAACACTGAAGCTTTCTTT

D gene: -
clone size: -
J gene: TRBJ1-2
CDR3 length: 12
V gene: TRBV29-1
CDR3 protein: CSVEGSGGGYTF
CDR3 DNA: TGCAGCGTTGAGGGGTCGGGGGGTGGCTACACCTTC

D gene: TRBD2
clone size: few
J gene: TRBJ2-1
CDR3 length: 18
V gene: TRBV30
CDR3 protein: CAWSHLLGSSGSYNEQFF
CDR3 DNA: TGTGCCTGGAGTCACCTTCTAGGGTCTAGCGGATCCTACAATGAGCAGTTCTTC

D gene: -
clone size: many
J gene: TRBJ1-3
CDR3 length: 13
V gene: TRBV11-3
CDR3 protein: CASSPTGGNTIYF
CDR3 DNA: TGTGCCAGCAGCCCAACGGGTGGAAACACCATATATTTT

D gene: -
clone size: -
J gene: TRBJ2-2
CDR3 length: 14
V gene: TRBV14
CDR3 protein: CASSRYRETGELFF
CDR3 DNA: TGTGCCAGCAGCCGATACAGGGAGACCGGGGAGCTGTTTTTT

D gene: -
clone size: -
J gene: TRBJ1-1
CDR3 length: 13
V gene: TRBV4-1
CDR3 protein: CASSLDTGEKAFF
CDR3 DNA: TGCGCCAGCAGCTTAGATACCGGGGAAAAAGCTTTCTTT

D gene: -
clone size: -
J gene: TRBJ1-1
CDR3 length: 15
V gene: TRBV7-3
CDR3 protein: CASSLSFGGNTEAFF
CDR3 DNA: TGTGCCAGCAGCTTAAGTTTCGGGGGGAACACTGAAGCTTTCTTT

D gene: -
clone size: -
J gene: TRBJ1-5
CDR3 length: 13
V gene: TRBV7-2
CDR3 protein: CASSFRVRQPQHF
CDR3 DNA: TGTGCCAGCAGCTTCAGGGTAAGGCAGCCCCAGCATTTT

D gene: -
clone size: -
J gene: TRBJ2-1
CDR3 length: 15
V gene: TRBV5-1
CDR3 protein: CASPASGTQYNEQFF
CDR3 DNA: TGCGCCAGCCCTGCTTCCGGGACACAATACAATGAGCAGTTCTTC

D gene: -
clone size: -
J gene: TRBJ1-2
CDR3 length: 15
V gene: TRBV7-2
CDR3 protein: CASSLAVTVNYGYTF
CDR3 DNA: TGTGCCAGCAGCTTAGCCGTCACAGTTAACTATGGCTACACCTTC

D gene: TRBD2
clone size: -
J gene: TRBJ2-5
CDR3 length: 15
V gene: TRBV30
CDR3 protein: CAWSVPGRGVETQYF
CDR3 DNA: TGTGCCTGGAGTGTACCAGGGCGGGGGGTAGAGACCCAGTACTTC

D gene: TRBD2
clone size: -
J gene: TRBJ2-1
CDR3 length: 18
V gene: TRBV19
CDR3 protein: CASSIDKPTSGYRGEQFF
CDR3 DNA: TGTGCCAGTAGTATAGATAAACCGACTAGCGGGTACAGGGGTGAGCAGTTCTTC

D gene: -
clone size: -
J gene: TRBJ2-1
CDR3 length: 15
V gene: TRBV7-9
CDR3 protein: CASSSLDWGRYEQFF
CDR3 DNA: TGTGCCAGCAGCTCCCTGGACTGGGGGCGGTATGAGCAGTTCTTC

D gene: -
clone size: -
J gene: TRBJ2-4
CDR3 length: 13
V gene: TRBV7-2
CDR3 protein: CASSYETANIQYF
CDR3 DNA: TGTGCCAGCAGCTATGAGACAGCAAACATTCAGTACTTC

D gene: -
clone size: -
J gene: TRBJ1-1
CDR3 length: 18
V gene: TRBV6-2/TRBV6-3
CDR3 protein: CASSASFGQLYMNTEAFF
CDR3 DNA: TGTGCCAGCAGTGCATCATTCGGACAGCTTTACATGAACACTGAAGCTTTCTTT

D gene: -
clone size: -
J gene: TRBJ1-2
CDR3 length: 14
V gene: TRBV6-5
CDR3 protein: CASSREIGGYGYTF
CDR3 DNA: TGTGCCAGCAGCAGGGAGATCGGGGGCTATGGCTACACCTTC

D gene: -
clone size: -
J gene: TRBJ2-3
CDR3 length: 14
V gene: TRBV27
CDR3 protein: CASSLISYSDTQYF
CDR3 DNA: TGTGCCAGCAGTTTAATAAGCTACTCAGATACGCAGTATTTT

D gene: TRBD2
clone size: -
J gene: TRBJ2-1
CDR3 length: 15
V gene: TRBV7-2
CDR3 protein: CASSLGLADYNEQFF
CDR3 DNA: TGTGCCAGCAGCTTAGGACTAGCGGACTACAATGAGCAGTTCTTC

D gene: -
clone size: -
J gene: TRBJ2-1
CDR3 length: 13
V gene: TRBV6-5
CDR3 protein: CAIAAGIRNEQFF
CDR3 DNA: TGTGCCATCGCCGCCGGGATCAGGAATGAGCAGTTCTTC

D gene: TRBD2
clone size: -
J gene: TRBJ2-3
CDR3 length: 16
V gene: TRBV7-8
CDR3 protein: CASSPLSGRLGDTQYF
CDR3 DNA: TGTGCCAGCAGCCCCCTTAGCGGGAGGTTGGGGGATACGCAGTATTTT

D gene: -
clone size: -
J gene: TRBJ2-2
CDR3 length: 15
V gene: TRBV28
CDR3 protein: CASSTGQVNTGELFF
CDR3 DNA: TGTGCCAGCAGCACGGGACAAGTTAACACCGGGGAGCTGTTTTTT

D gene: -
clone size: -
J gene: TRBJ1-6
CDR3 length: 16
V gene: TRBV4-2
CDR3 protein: CASSQEPRGTNSPLHF
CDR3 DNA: TGTGCCAGCAGCCAAGAGCCCAGGGGCACTAATTCACCCCTCCACTTT

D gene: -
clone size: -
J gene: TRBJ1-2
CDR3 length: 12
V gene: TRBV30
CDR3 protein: CAWSVQGGGYTF
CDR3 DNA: TGTGCCTGGAGTGTACAGGGCGGTGGCTACACCTTC

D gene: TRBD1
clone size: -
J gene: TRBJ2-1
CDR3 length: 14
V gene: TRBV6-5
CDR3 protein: CASSRDRAGNEQFF
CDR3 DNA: TGTGCCAGCAGCCGGGACAGGGCAGGGAATGAGCAGTTCTTC

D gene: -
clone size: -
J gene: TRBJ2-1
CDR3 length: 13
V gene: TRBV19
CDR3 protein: CASSFGSYNEQFF
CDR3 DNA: TGTGCCAGTAGTTTCGGCTCCTACAATGAGCAGTTCTTC

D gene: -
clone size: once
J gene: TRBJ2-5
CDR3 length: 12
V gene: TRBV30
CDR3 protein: CAWSLGRETQYF
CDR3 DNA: TGTGCCTGGAGTTTGGGGCGGGAGACCCAGTACTTC